A single sample is the source of the 30 T cell receptor beta chains below, sequenced in a study of Ad26.COV2.S vaccination and SARS-CoV-2 variants. Measured with immunoSEQ multiplex PCR; TCRdb has only the in-frame clones, and not every one. Of approximately 340,000 clones listed, 90% to 95% are singletons. Sequencing was performed on peripheral blood, taken after recovery from COVID-19. All receptors come from a human donor who had recovered from COVID-19.

The rearrangement joins TRBV19 to TRBJ2-7; TRBD1 aligns across 9 bases. There are 14 residues in the CDR3. V shed 3 bases and J 5 bases; nucleotides not matched to a gene: 5. CDR1 is LNHDA and CDR2 is SQIVND in the germline V gene (reference sequence). The CDR3 DNA reads TGTGCCAGTAGTATTGGGGACAGGGTCGACGAGCAGTACTTC. This translates into CASSIGDRVDEQYF.

In the case of this clone: Other nucleotide sequences from this sample produce the same CDR3. The chain links TRBV12-3 or TRBV12-4 to TRBJ1-2; the D is unclear. This CDR3 contains 12 residues. With 1 base removed from V and 7 bases from J, the gap between germline ends came to 7 bases. CDR3 sequence reads: CASSLGGSGYTF. The DNA for the CDR3 is TGTGCCAGCAGTTTAGGAGGGTCTGGCTACACCTTC.

Comment on this clone: In the same sample, other DNA sequences code for this CDR3. This chain connects TRBV12-3 or TRBV12-4 to TRBJ1-2; D is unresolved. V shed 0 bases and J shed 8 bases, with 7 bases lying between them. This CDR3 has 12 residues. This chain's CDR3 is CASSLAGHGYTF. The CDR3 region has the DNA TGTGCCAGCAGTTTAGCAGGGCACGGCTACACCTTC.

The chain is built from TRBV27 and TRBJ2-3; 10 nucleotides match TRBD2. The CDR3 is 18 amino acids. Germline V gives CDR1 MNHEY, CDR2 SMNVEV (reference sequence). V lost 4 bases to trimming and J lost 2 bases; unmatched junction nucleotides: 12. This CDR3 is CASSSIPGLAPDTDTQYF. In DNA form, the CDR3 reads TGTGCCAGCAGTTCAATACCGGGACTAGCGCCCGACACAGATACGCAGTATTTT.

The V and J genes are TRBV14 and TRBJ2-5, with D possibly being TRBD2 (6 bases). Germline CDR1 and CDR2: SGHDN and FVKESK. Trimming shortened V by 3 bases and J by 4 bases, and 21 bases separated the two germline ends. CDR3 size: 17 residues. CDR3 loop: CASSHRRGLARGETQYF. Written as DNA, the CDR3 is TGTGCCAGCAGCCACCGAAGGGGTCTAGCGAGAGGAGAGACCCAGTACTTC.

This clone was seen a single time. V usage is TRBV11-2 and J usage is TRBJ2-7; D perhaps matches TRBD2 (5 bases). V was clipped by 5 bases and J by 4 bases, with 9 bases between them. The CDR3 contains 12 residues. Germline CDR1 reads SGHAT; CDR2 reads FQNNGV. The CDR3 nucleotides read TGTGCCAGCAGCCCAACTAGTTACGAGCAGTACTTC. Encoded protein: CASSPTSYEQYF. The whole variable domain, filled in from reference TRBV11-2 and TRBJ2-7, reads EAGVAQSPRYKIIEKRQSVAFWCNPISGHATLYWYQQILGQGPKLLIQFQNNGVVDDSQLPKDRFSAERLKGVDSTLKIQPAKLEDSAVYLCASSPTSYEQYFGPGTRLTVT.

The chain carries TRBV7-2 and TRBJ2-7; 10 bases line up with TRBD2. Trimming took 1 base from V and 2 from J; bases not matched to a gene: 5. Germline V gene data show CDR1 as SGHTA and CDR2 as FQGNSA. This CDR3 contains 16 residues. The CDR3 DNA sequence: TGTGCCAGCAGCTTAGGTGGAGCGGGGGGGCCCTACGAGCAGTACTTC. Amino acids: CASSLGGAGGPYEQYF.

The chain has TRBV9 and TRBJ2-3; 8 bases map to TRBD1. The length of the CDR3 is 15 residues. The germline gives CDR1 SGDLS, CDR2 YYNGEE. The V and J ends lost 2 bases and 1 base, in that order; junction bases with no gene match: 3. The CDR3 sequence is CASSVTGARTDTQYF. In DNA, the CDR3 is TGTGCCAGCAGCGTGACAGGGGCCCGCACAGATACGCAGTATTTT. The full variable domain, its missing parts supplied by reference TRBV9 and TRBJ2-3, is DSGVTQTPKHLITATGQRVTLRCSPRSGDLSVYWYQQSLDQGLQFLIQYYNGEERAKGNILERFSAQQFPDLHSELNLSSLELGDSALYFCASSVTGARTDTQYFGPGTRLTVL.

This clone was counted a few times. The chain is built from TRBV19 and TRBJ1-4, with 8 positions matching TRBD1. Germline V lookup: CDR1 LNHDA, CDR2 SQIVND (reference sequence). This CDR3 has 14 residues. V shed 6 bases and J 7 bases; nucleotides not matched to a gene: 7. Here the CDR3 DNA reads TGTGCCAGTAGCCCGACAGGGGTGAGTGAAAAACTGTTTTTT. It encodes CASSPTGVSEKLFF.

In nucleotides, the CDR3 is TGTGCCAGCAGCCCAGGGTTTGAAGCTTTCTTT. Translating it yields CASSPGFEAFF. The chain links TRBV12-3 or TRBV12-4 to TRBJ1-1; a weak D match, TRBD1 (5 bases). V lost 6 bases, J lost 7 bases, and 9 bases lay in between. The CDR3 is 11 amino acids.

This chain links TRBV7-9 with TRBJ2-1, with D possibly called TRBD1 or TRBD2 (6 bases each). The ends were cut back, 4 bases at V and 0 bases at J, with 19 bases in the middle. This CDR3 spans 18 amino acids. Germline V gene sequence: CDR1 SEHNR, CDR2 FQNEAQ (reference sequence). CDR3 DNA sequence: TGTGCCAGCAGCTCCGGGCGGGACAACCTGAGCTCCTACAATGAGCAGTTCTTC. Translated: CASSSGRDNLSSYNEQFF.

The CDR3 DNA follows: TGTGCTAGTGGTTTGGTAGTCGGGAGGGTACAAGAGACCCAGTACTTC. It yields the protein CASGLVVGRVQETQYF. The chain combines TRBV12-5 with TRBJ2-5, with 8 bases identical to TRBD2. The CDR3 has 16 amino acids. J lost 2 bases, V lost 0 bases, and 5 bases had no gene match. Germline values: CDR1 LGHNT, CDR2 FRNRAP.

This chain links TRBV15 with TRBJ2-5; tentatively, D is TRBD2 (5 bases). This CDR3 spans 15 amino acids. Germline assignment: CDR1 LNHNV and CDR2 YYDKDF (reference sequence). The V gene lost 0 bases and the J gene lost 7 bases, with 15 bases spanning the gap. The CDR3 loop is CATSRDLDGLRTQYF. In DNA, the CDR3 is TGTGCCACCAGCAGAGATCTAGACGGACTCAGGACCCAGTACTTC.

V is TRBV27 and J is TRBJ1-6; tentative D call: TRBD1 (6 bases). Trimming left V 5 bases short and J 10 bases short, with 9 bases between. The CDR3 covers 12 residues. The V gene's germline CDR1 is MNHEY and CDR2 SMNVEV (reference sequence). CDR3 DNA: TGTGCCAGCAGTACAGGGCGGTCACCCCTCCACTTT. Translation: CASSTGRSPLHF.

This clone was found once. The genes are TRBV10-1 and TRBJ1-2; D may be TRBD1 (6 bases). Trimming left V 5 bases short and J 8 bases short, with 15 bases between. The CDR3 length is 13 residues. Germline V gene lookup returns CDR1 WNHNN and CDR2 SYGVQD (reference sequence). CDR3 DNA: TGCGCCAGCAGTTCCGACAGGTCCGGGGGCTACACCTTC. This codes for CASSSDRSGGYTF.

The V and J genes are TRBV9 and TRBJ1-2, with D possibly TRBD1 on 5 matching bases. The CDR3 runs 17 residues. The germline V gene encodes CDR1 SGDLS and CDR2 YYNGEE. V shed 2 bases and J shed 0 bases, with 17 bases lying between them. The CDR3 nucleotides read TGTGCCAGCAGCGTCTTGAGGGGAAGACCTACTAACTATGGCTACACCTTC. Translated, it gives CASSVLRGRPTNYGYTF.

This clone came up once. The chain links TRBV2 to TRBJ2-7; TRBD1 agrees at 8 bases. After removal of 11 bases from V and 0 bases from J, the junction contained 6 bases not matched to a gene. The germline CDR1 and CDR2 sequences are SNHLY and FYNNEI. The CDR3 contains 13 residues. Here the CDR3 DNA reads TGTGCCGGCCGGACAGGGTACTCCTACGAGCAGTACTTC. Protein product: CAGRTGYSYEQYF.

This chain links TRBV9 with TRBJ2-3; tentatively, D is TRBD1 (7 bases). The CDR3 contains 15 residues. V lost 3 bases and J 0 bases, leaving 11 bases between the germline ends. In germline, CDR1 is SGDLS, CDR2 YYNGEE. CDR3 protein: CASSAGGPSTDTQYF. The CDR3 nucleotides read TGTGCCAGCAGCGCAGGGGGGCCGAGCACAGATACGCAGTATTTT. Using reference TRBV9 and TRBJ2-3 for the parts outside the CDR3, the full variable domain is DSGVTQTPKHLITATGQRVTLRCSPRSGDLSVYWYQQSLDQGLQFLIQYYNGEERAKGNILERFSAQQFPDLHSELNLSSLELGDSALYFCASSAGGPSTDTQYFGPGTRLTVL.

This clone was seen a handful of times. Other DNA sequences in the sample encode the same CDR3. This chain uses TRBV6-5 with TRBJ1-1, with D perhaps TRBD1 (5 bases). Germline V gene data show CDR1 as MNHEY and CDR2 as SVGAGI. Deletions cut 5 bases from V and 3 bases from J, with 10 bases between. The CDR3 runs 13 residues. CDR3 coding DNA: TGTGCCAGCAGTAGACGGGGGGACACTGAAGCTTTCTTT. Translated, it gives CASSRRGDTEAFF.

J is TRBJ1-1 and V is TRBV5-5; 10 positions match TRBD1. V trimming: 4 bases; J trimming: 1 base; junction bases outside the gene matches: 4. This CDR3 has 15 amino acids. In germline, CDR1 is SGHKS, CDR2 YYEKEE (reference sequence). The CDR3 nucleotides are TGTGCCAGCAGCCCGAGGACAGGGGGGAACACTGAAGCTTTCTTT. Its translation is CASSPRTGGNTEAFF.

V is TRBV6-5 and J is TRBJ1-4, with D hard to call. Trimming stripped 2 bases from V and 5 bases from J, with 15 bases between. Germline assignment: CDR1 MNHEY and CDR2 SVGAGI. The CDR3 is made up of 16 amino acids. The CDR3 region has the DNA TGTGCCAGCAGTTACCCACAATCCGGACTAAATGAAAAACTGTTTTTT. This codes for CASSYPQSGLNEKLFF.

Here the CDR3 reads CASSFDGKNIQYF. The CDR3 nucleotides read TGCGCCAGCAGCTTCGACGGGAAAAACATTCAGTACTTC. J is TRBJ2-4 and V is TRBV5-1, with D unclear. CDR3 length equals 13 residues. Germline V CDR1 and CDR2: SGHRS, YFSETQ. Between the trimmed V and J ends, which lost 2 bases and 4 bases, there was a span of 7 bases.

V is TRBV3-1 (or the pseudogene TRBV3-2) and J is TRBJ1-4, with D possibly TRBD1 on 5 matching bases. From germline, CDR1 is LGHDT and CDR2 YNNKEL (reference sequence). The CDR3 totals 15 residues. V shed 0 bases and J shed 5 bases, with 10 bases lying between them. In nucleotides, the CDR3 is TGTGCCAGCAGCCAAGACGTAGGGGAGAATGAAAAACTGTTTTTT. Translation: CASSQDVGENEKLFF.

With respect to this clone: The DNA is omitted, as the CDR3 cannot be located on it reliably, and the CDR3 follows TCRdb's listing. The V and J genes are TRBV6-6 and TRBJ2-7. CDR1 is MNHNY and CDR2 is SVGAGI in the germline V gene (reference sequence). A total of 14 residues make up the CDR3, ends included. The CDR3: CASSSSELTYEQYF.

This chain links TRBV10-1 with TRBJ2-3; D might be TRBD1 or TRBD2, each matching 6 bases. The germline CDR1 and CDR2 sequences are WNHNN and SYGVQD (reference sequence). V lost 3 bases, J lost 3 bases, and 16 bases lay in between. CDR3 length: 16 amino acids. The CDR3 DNA sequence: TGCGCCAGCAGTGACTTCGCGTTAGGGGGGACAGATACGCAGTATTTT. Protein: CASSDFALGGTDTQYF.

V and J are TRBV7-2 and TRBJ1-4; 10 bases align to TRBD1. From germline, CDR1 is SGHTA and CDR2 FQGNSA. The CDR3 extends over 15 amino acids. The V and J ends lost 1 base and 8 bases, in that order; junction bases with no gene match: 4. Here the CDR3 reads CASSLVRQGAEKLFF. In nucleotides, the CDR3 is TGTGCCAGCAGCTTAGTCCGACAGGGGGCGGAAAAACTGTTTTTT.

The chain couples TRBV29-1 to TRBJ2-5; D perhaps matches TRBD2 (6 bases). The CDR3 spans 16 residues. Germline V gene sequence: CDR1 SQVTM, CDR2 ANQGSEA. The V and J ends lost 4 bases and 0 bases respectively, with 18 bases between them. The CDR3 region has the DNA TGCAGCGTTGTTTTGTCGGGAGAGCGATACCAAGAGACCCAGTACTTC. Residues: CSVVLSGERYQETQYF.

The V and J genes are TRBV10-3 and TRBJ1-2, with unresolved D. CDR1 and CDR2 (germline): ENHRY, SYGVKD. The length of the CDR3 is 16 residues. V shed 0 bases and J shed 0 bases, with 11 bases lying between them. In DNA form, the CDR3 reads TGTGCCATCAGTGAGTCGAGGGAAATAGCTAACTATGGCTACACCTTC. Protein sequence: CAISESREIANYGYTF.

The gene calls are TRBV18 and TRBJ2-3; TRBD2 aligns across 10 bases. V shed 6 bases and J 4 bases; nucleotides not matched to a gene: 13. Germline V gives CDR1 KGHSH, CDR2 LQKENI. CDR3 size: 17 residues. DNA for the CDR3: TGTGCCAGCTCCTCACGGTCGAGCGGGGGGGCTTCAGATACGCAGTATTTT. Amino acid sequence: CASSSRSSGGASDTQYF.

The chain is built from TRBV18 and TRBJ1-2; D is uncertain. The CDR3 is 14 residues long. The ends were cut back, 6 bases at V and 5 bases at J, with 16 bases in the middle. Germline loops: CDR1 KGHSH, CDR2 LQKENI. The CDR3 DNA sequence: TGTGCCAGCTCTCGGACGGGAACCCTTTATGGCTACACCTTC. It yields the protein CASSRTGTLYGYTF.